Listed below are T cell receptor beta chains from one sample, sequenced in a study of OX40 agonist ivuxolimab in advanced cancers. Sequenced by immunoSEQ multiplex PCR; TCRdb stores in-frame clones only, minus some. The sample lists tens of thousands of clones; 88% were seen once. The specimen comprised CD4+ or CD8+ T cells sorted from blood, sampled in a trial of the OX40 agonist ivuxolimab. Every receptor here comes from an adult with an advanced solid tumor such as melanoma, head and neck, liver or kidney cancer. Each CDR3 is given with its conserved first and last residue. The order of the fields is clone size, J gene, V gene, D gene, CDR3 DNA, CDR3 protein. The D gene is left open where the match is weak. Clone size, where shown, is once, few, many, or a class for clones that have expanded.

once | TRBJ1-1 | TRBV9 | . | TGTGCCAGCAGCGGCATGAACACTGAAGCTTTCTTT | CASSGMNTEAFF
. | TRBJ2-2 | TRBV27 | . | TGTGCCAGCAGTTTGAGAGGCGGGACGGCACCCGGGGAGCTGTTTTTT | CASSLRGGTAPGELFF
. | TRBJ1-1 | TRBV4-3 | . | TGCGCCAGCAGCCAAGGGCTGAGGGGGAACACTGAAGCTTTCTTT | CASSQGLRGNTEAFF
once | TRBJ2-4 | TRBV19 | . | TGTGCCAGTAGTACAAGGGACCGTATAAACATTCAGTACTTC | CASSTRDRINIQYF
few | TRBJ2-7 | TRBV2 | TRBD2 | TGTGCCAGCATGCTGGTAGCGGGCTTGTACGAGCAGTACTTC | CASMLVAGLYEQYF
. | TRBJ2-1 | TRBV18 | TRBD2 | TGTGCCAGCTCCGGGACTAGCGTCTACAATGAGCAGTTCTTC | CASSGTSVYNEQFF
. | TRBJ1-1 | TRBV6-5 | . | TGTGCCAGCAGTGGGGTTATGGATGGGGCTTTCTTT | CASSGVMDGAFF
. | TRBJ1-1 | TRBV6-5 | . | TGTGCCAGCAGACCGGGCCTCAACATGAACACTGAAGCTTTCTTT | CASRPGLNMNTEAFF
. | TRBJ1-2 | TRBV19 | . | TGTGCCAGTAGTAGAGGCGGGGACCAATATCTTAACTATGGCTACACCTTC | CASSRGGDQYLNYGYTF
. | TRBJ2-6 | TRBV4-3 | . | TGCGCCAGCAGCCAGCAGGGGTCTGGGGCCAACGTCCTGACTTTC | CASSQQGSGANVLTF
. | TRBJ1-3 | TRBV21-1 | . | TGTGCCAGCAGCAAAGCGGCGGGGGACAGCTCTGGAAACACCATATATTTT | CASSKAAGDSSGNTIYF
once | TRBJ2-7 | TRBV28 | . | TGTGCCAGCAGCCGGGTTGGCCCCTACGAGCAGTACTTC | CASSRVGPYEQYF
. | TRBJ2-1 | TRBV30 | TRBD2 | TGTGCCTGCGGACTAGCGGGACCTGAGCAGTTCTTC | CACGLAGPEQFF
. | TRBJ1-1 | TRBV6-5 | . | TGTGCCAGCAGTTACCGGGCCGACACTGAAGCTTTCTTT | CASSYRADTEAFF
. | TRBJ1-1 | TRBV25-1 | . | TGTGCCAGCAGCCCTAAACGCTTGTGGGCTGGAGCTTTCTTT | CASSPKRLWAGAFF
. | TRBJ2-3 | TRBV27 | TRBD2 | TGTGCCAAACAGGGACTAGCGGGAGGAACAGATACGCAGTATTTT | CAKQGLAGGTDTQYF
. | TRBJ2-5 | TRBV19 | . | TGTGCCAGTAGGGCGCCCGGGGAGACCCAGTACTTC | CASRAPGETQYF